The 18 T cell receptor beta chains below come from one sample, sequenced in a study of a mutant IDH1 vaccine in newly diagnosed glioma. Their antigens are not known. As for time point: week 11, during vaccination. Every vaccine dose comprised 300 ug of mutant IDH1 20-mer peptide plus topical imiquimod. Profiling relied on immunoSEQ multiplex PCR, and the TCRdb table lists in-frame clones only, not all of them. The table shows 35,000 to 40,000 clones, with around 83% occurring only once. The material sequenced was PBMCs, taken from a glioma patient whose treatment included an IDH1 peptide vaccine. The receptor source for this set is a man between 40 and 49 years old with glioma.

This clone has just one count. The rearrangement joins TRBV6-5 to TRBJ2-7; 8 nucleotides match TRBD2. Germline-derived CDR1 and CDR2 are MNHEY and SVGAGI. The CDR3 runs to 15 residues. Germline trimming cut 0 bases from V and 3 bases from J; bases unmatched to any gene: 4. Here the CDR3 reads CASSYSVAGSYEQYF. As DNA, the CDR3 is TGTGCCAGCAGTTACTCGGTAGCGGGGAGCTACGAGCAGTACTTC.

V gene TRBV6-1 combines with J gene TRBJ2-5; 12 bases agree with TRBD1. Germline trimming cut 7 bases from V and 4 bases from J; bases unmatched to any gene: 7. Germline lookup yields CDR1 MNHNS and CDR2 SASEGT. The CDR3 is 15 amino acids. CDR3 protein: CASTNGGQGAETQYF. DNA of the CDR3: TGTGCCAGCACCAACGGGGGACAGGGGGCAGAGACCCAGTACTTC.

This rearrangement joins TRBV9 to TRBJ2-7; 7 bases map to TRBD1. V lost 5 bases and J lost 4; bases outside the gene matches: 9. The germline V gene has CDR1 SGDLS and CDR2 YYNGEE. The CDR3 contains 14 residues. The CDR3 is CASSPTGAGYEQYF. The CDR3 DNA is TGTGCCAGCAGTCCAACAGGGGCCGGATACGAGCAGTACTTC.

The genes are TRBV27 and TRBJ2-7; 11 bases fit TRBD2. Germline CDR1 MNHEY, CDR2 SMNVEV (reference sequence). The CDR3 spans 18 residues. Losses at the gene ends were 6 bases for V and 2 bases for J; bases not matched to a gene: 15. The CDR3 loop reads CASRSGWGLAATPYEQYF. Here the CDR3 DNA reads TGTGCCAGCAGGAGCGGCTGGGGACTAGCGGCGACCCCCTACGAGCAGTACTTC.

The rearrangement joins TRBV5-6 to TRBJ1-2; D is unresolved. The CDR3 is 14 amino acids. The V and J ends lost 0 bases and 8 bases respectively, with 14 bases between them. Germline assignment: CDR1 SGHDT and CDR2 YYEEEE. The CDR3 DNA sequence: TGTGCCAGCAGCTTGGCTCCTGCCATCGAAGGCTACACCTTC. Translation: CASSLAPAIEGYTF.

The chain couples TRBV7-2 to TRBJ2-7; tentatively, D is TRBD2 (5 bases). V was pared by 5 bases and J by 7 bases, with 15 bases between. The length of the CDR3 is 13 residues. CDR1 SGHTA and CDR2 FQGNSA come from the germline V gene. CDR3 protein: CASSIPGPGEQYF. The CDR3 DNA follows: TGTGCCAGCAGCATCCCGGGCCCGGGGGAGCAGTACTTC.

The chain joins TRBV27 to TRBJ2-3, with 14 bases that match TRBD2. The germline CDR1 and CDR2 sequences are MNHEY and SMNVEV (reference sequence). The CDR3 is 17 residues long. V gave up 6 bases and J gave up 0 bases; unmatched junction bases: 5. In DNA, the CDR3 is TGTGCCAGCAGGGGACTAGCGGGAGTGCGTAGCACAGATACGCAGTATTTT. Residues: CASRGLAGVRSTDTQYF.

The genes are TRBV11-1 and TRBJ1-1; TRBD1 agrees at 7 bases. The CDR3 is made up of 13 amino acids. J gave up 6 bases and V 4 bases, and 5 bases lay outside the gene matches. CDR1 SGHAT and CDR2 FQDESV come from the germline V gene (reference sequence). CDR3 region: CASSSRQGAEAFF. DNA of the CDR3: TGTGCCAGCAGCTCCAGACAGGGTGCTGAAGCTTTCTTT. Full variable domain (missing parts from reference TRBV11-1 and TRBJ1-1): EAEVAQSPRYKITEKSQAVAFWCDPISGHATLYWYRQILGQGPELLVQFQDESVVDDSQLPKDRFSAERLKGVDSTLKIQPAELGDSAMYLCASSSRQGAEAFFGQGTRLTVV.

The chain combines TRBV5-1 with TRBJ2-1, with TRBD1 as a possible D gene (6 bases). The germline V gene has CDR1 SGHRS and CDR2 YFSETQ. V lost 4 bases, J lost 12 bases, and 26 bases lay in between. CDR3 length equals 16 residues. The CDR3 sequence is CASSPRSGQFITPQFF. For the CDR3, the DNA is TGCGCCAGCAGCCCGAGAAGCGGACAGTTTATAACACCGCAGTTCTTC.

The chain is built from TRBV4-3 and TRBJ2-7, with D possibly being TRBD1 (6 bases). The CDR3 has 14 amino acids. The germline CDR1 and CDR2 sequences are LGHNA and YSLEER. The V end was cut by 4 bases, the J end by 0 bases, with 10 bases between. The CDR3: CASSPDRRSYEQYF. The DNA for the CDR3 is TGCGCCAGCAGCCCCGACAGGCGCTCCTACGAGCAGTACTTC.

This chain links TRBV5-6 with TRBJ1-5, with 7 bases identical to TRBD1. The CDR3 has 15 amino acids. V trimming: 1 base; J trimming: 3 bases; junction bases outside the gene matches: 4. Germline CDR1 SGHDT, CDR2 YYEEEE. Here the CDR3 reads CASSLSDRANQPQHF. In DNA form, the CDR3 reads TGTGCCAGCAGCTTGTCCGACAGGGCCAATCAGCCCCAGCATTTT.

The CDR3 loop reads CASRLAGGRYEQYF. Here the CDR3 DNA reads TGTGCCAGCAGGCTAGCGGGAGGGCGGTACGAGCAGTACTTC. V is TRBV14 and J is TRBJ2-7; 12 bases are a match to TRBD2. Germline loops: CDR1 SGHDN, CDR2 FVKESK. The CDR3 is 14 amino acids. Germline trimming cut 6 bases from V and 4 bases from J; bases unmatched to any gene: 4.

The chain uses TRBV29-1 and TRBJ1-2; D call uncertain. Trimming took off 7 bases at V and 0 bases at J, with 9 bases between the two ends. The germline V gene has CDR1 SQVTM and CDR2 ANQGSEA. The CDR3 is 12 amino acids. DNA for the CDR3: TGCAGCGCAGACAATCCTAACTATGGCTACACCTTC. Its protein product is CSADNPNYGYTF.

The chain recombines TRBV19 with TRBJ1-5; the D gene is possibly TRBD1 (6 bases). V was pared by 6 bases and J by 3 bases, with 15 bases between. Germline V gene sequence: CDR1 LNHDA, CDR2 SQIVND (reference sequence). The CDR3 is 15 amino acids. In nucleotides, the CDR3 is TGTGCCAGTAGCCCTGGACAGACCCACAATCAGCCCCAGCATTTT. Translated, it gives CASSPGQTHNQPQHF.

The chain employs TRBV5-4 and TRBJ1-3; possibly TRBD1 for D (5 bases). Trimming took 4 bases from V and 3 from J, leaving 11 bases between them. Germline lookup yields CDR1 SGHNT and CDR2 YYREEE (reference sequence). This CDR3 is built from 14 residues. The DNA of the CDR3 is TGTGCCAGCAGCCAGGGTCAGGGTGGAAACACCATATATTTT. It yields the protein CASSQGQGGNTIYF.

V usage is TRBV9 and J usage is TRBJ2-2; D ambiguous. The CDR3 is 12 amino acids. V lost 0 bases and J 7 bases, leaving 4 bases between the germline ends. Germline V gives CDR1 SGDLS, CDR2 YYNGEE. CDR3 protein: CASSVGVGELFF. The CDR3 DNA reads TGTGCCAGCAGCGTAGGGGTCGGGGAGCTGTTTTTT.

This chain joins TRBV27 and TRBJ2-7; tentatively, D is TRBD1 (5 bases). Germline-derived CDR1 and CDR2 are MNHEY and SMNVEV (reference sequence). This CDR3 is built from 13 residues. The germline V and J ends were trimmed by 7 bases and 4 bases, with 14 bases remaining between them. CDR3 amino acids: CASTPYQGYEQYF. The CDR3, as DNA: TGTGCCAGCACCCCGTATCAGGGATACGAGCAGTACTTC.

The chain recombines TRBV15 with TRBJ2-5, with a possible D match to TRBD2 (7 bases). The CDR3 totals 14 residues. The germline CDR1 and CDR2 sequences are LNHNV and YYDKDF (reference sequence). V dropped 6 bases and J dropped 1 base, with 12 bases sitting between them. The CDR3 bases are TGTGCCACCAGGGGGGGGCGGGCCCAAGAGACCCAGTACTTC. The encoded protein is CATRGGRAQETQYF. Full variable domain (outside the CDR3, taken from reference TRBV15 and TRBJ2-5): DAMVIQNPRYQVTQFGKPVTLSCSQTLNHNVMYWYQQKSSQAPKLLFHYYDKDFNNEADTPDNFQSRRPNTSFCFLDIRSPGLGDTAMYLCATRGGRAQETQYFGPGTRLLVL.